The 28 T cell receptor beta chains in this list originate from one sample, sequenced in a study of response to subunit inactivated influenza vaccine. TCRdb reanalysed the RT-PCR reads using MiXCR and keeps one entry per CDR3 protein. The repertoire has fewer than 400,000 distinct CDR3 sequences, 21% of them found once; the top ten carry approximately 10%. The sample consisted of PBMCs from blood, taken about 20 months after vaccination. These receptors originate from a man aged 50 to 69 who received an inactivated influenza vaccine.

This clonotype showed up just a few times. CDR3 loop: CAISENRELRNTIYF. Written as DNA, the CDR3 is TGTGCCATCAGTGAGAACAGGGAATTGAGAAACACCATATATTTT. The chain couples TRBV10-3 to TRBJ1-3, with D possibly being TRBD1 (6 bases). The germline V gene encodes CDR1 ENHRY and CDR2 SYGVKD. V was cut by 2 bases and J by 5 bases, with 13 bases left in between. This CDR3 spans 15 amino acids.

This clonotype was seen a few times. The V gene is TRBV29-1, the J gene TRBJ1-5; D is unresolved. The CDR3 is made up of 13 amino acids. Trimming left V 6 bases short and J 7 bases short, with 16 bases between. Per germline, CDR1 SQVTM and CDR2 ANQGSEA. The DNA for the CDR3 is TGCAGCGTCTCGGACGCACCTGGGCAGCCCCAGCATTTT. Its translation is CSVSDAPGQPQHF.

This clonotype was seen at least ten times. The chain joins TRBV6-1 to TRBJ1-5, with no clear D. The CDR3 length is 12 residues. V was shortened by 8 bases and J by 2 bases, with 7 bases between the two germline ends. The germline V gene has CDR1 MNHNS and CDR2 SASEGT. The CDR3 bases are TGTGCCAGCCGGCCCGGCAATCAGCCCCAGCATTTT. This sequence encodes CASRPGNQPQHF.

There are many counts of this clonotype. The chain has TRBV2 and TRBJ1-6, with 10 bases matching TRBD1. J lost 8 bases, V lost 2 bases, and 6 bases had no gene match. CDR3 size: 16 residues. In germline, CDR1 is SNHLY, CDR2 FYNNEI. This chain's CDR3 is CASSELTGGFDSPLHF. CDR3 coding DNA: TGTGCCAGCAGTGAATTGACAGGGGGCTTTGATTCACCCCTCCACTTT. The full variable domain, completed using reference TRBV2 and TRBJ1-6, is EPEVTQTPSHQVTQMGQEVILRCVPISNHLYFYWYRQILGQKVEFLVSFYNNEISEKSEIFDDQFSVERPDGSNFTLKIRSTKLEDSAMYFCASSELTGGFDSPLHFGNGTRLTVT.

The chain joins TRBV10-3 to TRBJ2-6; D possibly corresponds to TRBD2 (6 bases). Germline V gives CDR1 ENHRY, CDR2 SYGVKD. Trimming stripped 0 bases from V and 1 base from J, with 13 bases between. This CDR3 has 18 residues. CDR3 loop: CAISESKGGVSGANVLTF. The CDR3 region has the DNA TGTGCCATCAGTGAGTCGAAGGGAGGAGTGTCTGGGGCCAACGTCCTGACTTTC.

J is TRBJ1-2 and V is TRBV20-1, with D possibly matching TRBD1 (6 bases). V shed 7 bases and J shed 5 bases, with 17 bases lying between them. Germline V gene lookup returns CDR1 DFQATT and CDR2 SNEGSKA (reference sequence). This CDR3 contains 13 residues. CDR3 region: CSVWSTGIYGYTF. DNA of the CDR3: TGCAGTGTTTGGTCAACAGGGATTTATGGCTACACCTTC.

This clonotype was seen a few times. This sequence joins TRBV12-3 or TRBV12-4 and TRBJ1-4; D remains unclear. V gave up 5 bases and J gave up 0 bases, with 10 bases separating them. The CDR3 totals 15 residues. The CDR3 DNA reads TGTGCCAGCAGTACTGGCACGGCAACTAATGAAAAACTGTTTTTT. Translating it yields CASSTGTATNEKLFF.

This chain joins TRBV9 and TRBJ2-2; D is perhaps TRBD1 (5 bases). CDR3 size: 16 residues. Germline V gene data show CDR1 as SGDLS and CDR2 as YYNGEE. The germline V and J ends were trimmed by 3 bases and 6 bases, with 18 bases remaining between them. The CDR3 here is CASSEAQAPGPGELFF. The DNA for the CDR3 is TGTGCCAGCAGCGAGGCACAGGCCCCCGGGCCCGGGGAGCTGTTTTTT.

This clonotype was seen a handful of times. The rearrangement uses TRBV20-1 and TRBJ2-1, with TRBD2 matching 8 bases. V dropped 6 bases and J dropped 4; count of bases not matched to a gene: 14. CDR3 length: 16 residues. CDR1 is DFQATT and CDR2 is SNEGSKA in the germline V gene (reference sequence). The CDR3 DNA reads as TGCAGTGCCGTAGTCAGCGGGAGTGGCCTTTACAATGAGCAGTTCTTC. Its protein is CSAVVSGSGLYNEQFF.

This clonotype was seen a few times. The V and J genes are TRBV20-1 and TRBJ2-1; weak D call: TRBD2 (6 bases). Per the germline V gene, CDR1 is DFQATT and CDR2 is SNEGSKA (reference sequence). This CDR3 is 14 amino acids long. Trimming cost V 5 bases and J 5 bases, with 16 bases left between them. The CDR3 nucleotides are TGCAGTGCTGTCCGGGACTGGAGAGACAATGAGCAGTTCTTC. It is translated as CSAVRDWRDNEQFF.

The chain links TRBV12-3 or TRBV12-4 to TRBJ2-5; 8 bases line up with TRBD1. V was clipped by 3 bases and J by 13 bases; unmatched bases: 16. The CDR3 is 15 residues long. CDR3 nucleotides: TGTGCCAGCAGTTTGGAGGGGACAGGAAGCCGGCTGCGGTACTTC. Amino acids: CASSLEGTGSRLRYF.

This clonotype was found many times. The genes are TRBV10-3 and TRBJ1-2; 8 nucleotides align to TRBD1. With V trimmed by 6 bases and J by 8 bases, 11 bases remained unmatched. Germline V gene data show CDR1 as ENHRY and CDR2 as SYGVKD. This CDR3 is 14 amino acids long. The CDR3: CAIRPGQGIGGYTF. The CDR3 DNA is TGTGCCATCAGACCCGGACAGGGAATCGGCGGCTACACCTTC.

The sample holds a few counts of this clonotype. V is TRBV4-3 and J is TRBJ2-1; D may be TRBD2 (6 bases). Germline lookup yields CDR1 LGHNA and CDR2 YSLEER. The CDR3 runs to 15 residues. The V end lost 1 base, the J end lost 1 base, and 8 bases lay between the germline ends. The CDR3, as DNA: TGCGCCAGCAGCCAAGTAGCGGAATCCTACAATGAGCAGTTCTTC. Protein: CASSQVAESYNEQFF.

The J gene is TRBJ2-1, the V gene TRBV7-3; TRBD2 agrees at 10 bases. Trimming at V came to 1 base and at J to 4 bases, leaving 4 bases not matched to a gene. The CDR3 contains 16 residues. Per the germline V gene, CDR1 is SGHTA and CDR2 is FQGTGA. In DNA form, the CDR3 reads TGTGCCAGCAGCTTAATGGGGACTAGCGCGTACAATGAGCAGTTCTTC. This gives the protein CASSLMGTSAYNEQFF.

This sequence joins TRBV6-1 and TRBJ1-1, with D perhaps matching TRBD1 (5 bases). V was trimmed by 7 bases and J by 0 bases, leaving 21 bases between them. CDR1 and CDR2 (germline): MNHNS, SASEGT. This CDR3 has 17 residues. CDR3: CASMPDARGSMNTEAFF. The CDR3 DNA sequence: TGTGCCAGCATGCCCGACGCGAGGGGCAGCATGAACACTGAAGCTTTCTTT.

This clonotype was seen repeatedly, ten times or more. The V call is TRBV30, the J call TRBJ2-1; no clear D. Looked up from germline, CDR1 is GTSNPN and CDR2 is SVGIG (reference sequence). The CDR3 is 13 amino acids. V was clipped by 3 bases and J by 6 bases, with 12 bases between them. The CDR3 spells CAWRALLSNEQFF. The CDR3 region has the DNA TGTGCCTGGAGGGCCTTACTCAGCAATGAGCAGTTCTTC.

In this sample, this clonotype turned up a few times. This chain joins TRBV11-1 and TRBJ2-1; D not resolved. Trimming pared 2 bases from V and 0 bases from J, leaving 20 bases between. The CDR3 covers 19 residues. Germline-derived CDR1 and CDR2 are SGHAT and FQDESV (reference sequence). The CDR3 DNA reads as TGTGCCAGCAGCTTACCCACTTTTAGACGGCCGAGCTCCTACAATGAGCAGTTCTTC. It codes for CASSLPTFRRPSSYNEQFF.

The CDR3, as DNA: TGTGCCAGCAGGGGACTAGCGGAACCAAACATTCAGTACTTC. It translates to CASRGLAEPNIQYF. The chain joins TRBV12-3 or TRBV12-4 to TRBJ2-4; TRBD2 aligns across 11 bases. The CDR3 is 14 residues long. The junction had 4 bases not matched to a gene; V was cut back by 6 bases and J by 6 bases.

The chain couples TRBV4-1 to TRBJ1-5; TRBD1 agrees at 8 bases. The germline CDR1 and CDR2 sequences are MGHRA and YSYEKL. The J segment lost 5 bases and the V segment lost 4 bases, leaving 4 bases of the junction unmatched. The CDR3 is made up of 14 amino acids. The CDR3 coding sequence is TGCGCCAGCAGCCGGACAGGGTTGGATCAGCCCCAGCATTTT. Translation: CASSRTGLDQPQHF.

The V gene is TRBV20-1, the J gene TRBJ1-2; D possibly corresponds to TRBD1 (6 bases). Trimming shortened V by 1 base and J by 3 bases, and 12 bases separated the two germline ends. From germline, CDR1 is DFQATT and CDR2 SNEGSKA (reference sequence). The CDR3 loop spans 14 amino acids. CDR3 protein: CSARGQAEYYGYTF. The CDR3 coding sequence is TGCAGTGCTAGAGGACAGGCGGAGTACTATGGCTACACCTTC.

To note about this clonotype: This may be a read error, as it is one base from a much larger clone. V usage is TRBV20-1 and J usage is TRBJ1-3; TRBD1 might be the D (5 bases). Germline V gene data show CDR1 as DFQATT and CDR2 as SNEGSKA (reference sequence). The CDR3 is 14 amino acids. CDR3 sequence reads: CSASQGLSGNTLYF. CDR3 sequence (DNA): TGCAGTGCTAGTCAGGGTCTCTCTGGAAACACCCTATATTTT.

This chain links TRBV29-1 with TRBJ2-1; 10 bases map to TRBD2. CDR3 length equals 17 residues. CDR1 is SQVTM and CDR2 is ANQGSEA in the germline V gene. Trimming removed 3 bases from V and 3 bases from J; junction bases left unmatched: 11. The CDR3 DNA reads as TGCAGCGTTGATTGCCTGGCTAGCGGGGGATTCTACAATGAGCAGTTCTTC. As protein: CSVDCLASGGFYNEQFF.

In DNA form, the CDR3 reads TGTGCCAGCGGCCTCTCGGGGGACGATACGCAGTATTTT. This sequence encodes CASGLSGDDTQYF. J is TRBJ2-3 and V is TRBV6-1; possible D gene TRBD2, 6 bases. The ends were cut back, 8 bases at V and 6 bases at J, with 15 bases in the middle. This CDR3 has 13 amino acids. Germline V gene sequence: CDR1 MNHNS, CDR2 SASEGT.

Only a few counts were recorded for this clonotype. The V and J genes are TRBV10-3 and TRBJ2-1; 7 bases line up with TRBD2. The V gene's germline CDR1 is ENHRY and CDR2 SYGVKD. The CDR3 is 14 residues long. V shed 3 bases and J 3 bases; nucleotides not matched to a gene: 2. The CDR3 loop is CAISELARYNEQFF. DNA for the CDR3: TGTGCCATCAGTGAACTAGCGCGCTACAATGAGCAGTTCTTC.

This chain uses TRBV11-2 with TRBJ2-3; 12 bases map to TRBD2. From germline, CDR1 is SGHAT and CDR2 FQNNGV. The CDR3 contains 17 residues. V lost 3 bases and J lost 1; bases outside the gene matches: 5. The CDR3 nucleotides are TGTGCCAGCAGCTTCGGACTAGCGGGAAGGGGCACAGATACGCAGTATTTT. Translated: CASSFGLAGRGTDTQYF.

In its sample, this clonotype was seen a few times. The CDR3 region is CASSWVQGSKGYTF. The CDR3 DNA reads TGCGCCAGCAGCTGGGTACAGGGTTCGAAGGGCTACACCTTC. The chain couples TRBV5-1 to TRBJ1-2; perhaps TRBD1 as D (6 bases). The CDR3 totals 14 residues. Per germline, CDR1 SGHRS and CDR2 YFSETQ. Trimming pared 3 bases from V and 8 bases from J, leaving 17 bases between.

This clonotype has a handful of counts. V is TRBV5-1 and J is TRBJ2-3, with unresolved D. The germline CDR1 and CDR2 sequences are SGHRS and YFSETQ. Trimming removed 5 bases at V and 0 bases at J, with 22 bases between. CDR3 size: 18 residues. The DNA for the CDR3 is TGCGCCAGCAGGGAATTGAGCGTTGGAATAGGAAGCACAGATACGCAGTATTTT. Protein: CASRELSVGIGSTDTQYF.

This clonotype has ten or more counts. This chain uses TRBV27 with TRBJ1-1; D is perhaps TRBD1 (6 bases). From germline, CDR1 is MNHEY and CDR2 SMNVEV (reference sequence). The CDR3 totals 15 residues. V lost 6 bases and J lost 1, with 15 bases in between. CDR3 DNA sequence: TGTGCCAGCAGGATTATATCGACAGGGAACACTGAAGCTTTCTTT. Its protein is CASRIISTGNTEAFF.